Given below is one T cell receptor (beta chain) in context. Each CDR3 protein gets one entry after TCRdb re-called the 5' RACE reads with MiXCR. The sample lists 75,000 or so distinct CDR3 sequences, 14% occurring once. This entry belongs to a study of early T cells in non-severe SARS-CoV-2 infection. Study details: Sequenced bulk RNA came from whole blood that was unsorted, and chains were unpaired.

Trimming pared 7 bases from V and 1 base from J, leaving 16 bases between. There are 15 residues in the CDR3. Germline V gene sequence: CDR1 MDHEN, CDR2 SYDVKM. J is TRBJ1-1 and V is TRBV28; D gene uncertain. The TCR originated in an adult who was a healthcare worker with PCR-confirmed SARS-CoV-2 infection or an uninfected control (not recorded which). Material: whole blood. Here the CDR3 DNA reads TGTGCCAGCATTCTAGTCTCCCGGGGGAACACTGAAGCTTTCTTT. Translation gives CASILVSRGNTEAFF.